This T cell receptor (beta chain) emerged from a study of T cell responses to AZD1222 COVID-19 vaccine. As regards this clone: The antigen remains undetermined.

Profiling relied on immunoSEQ multiplex PCR, and the TCRdb table lists in-frame clones only, not all of them. This sample carries about 70,000 clones, approximately 81% of them seen once, and the ten largest clones take roughly 21%. Trimming removed 3 bases from V and 6 bases from J, with 18 bases in between. Germline V lookup: CDR1 WNHNN, CDR2 SYGVQD (reference sequence). This CDR3 region has 15 residues. Notes on the study in general: Only five or six individuals given AZD1222 were seropositive at baseline. Spike-specific TCR breadth and depth grew following two AZD1222 doses. Nearly half of spike-specific TCRs reportedly target variant regions that are unmutated in the B.1.351 and B.1.1.7 variants. Repertoire samples came only from after the peak T cell response.

This clonotype originated in an adult in good health. Specimen: peripheral blood, collected on day 0 of AZD1222 vaccination. The chain couples TRBV10-1 to TRBJ2-7; D may be TRBD1 (6 bases). The CDR3 DNA is TGCGCCAGCAGTGAAACAAGGAACAGGGAAGGCGAGCAGTACTTC. Amino acids: CASSETRNREGEQYF.